This T cell receptor beta chain was sequenced during a study of T-cell reconstitution after alpha-beta-depleted transplantation in children. This clonotype was seen repeatedly, ten times or more. What it recognizes is unknown. Study results and limitations: The authors attributed T-cell counts and diversity one year after transplant mostly to newly produced T cells.

Construction of the TCRbeta library involved unique molecular identifiers. TCRdb recomputed calls from the PCR reads with MiXCR, one row per CDR3 protein. The profile covers over 45,000 distinct CDR3 sequences, with 9.2% appearing a single time and about 26% taken by the ten largest. Trimming cost V 0 bases and J 4 bases, with 11 bases left between them. The CDR3 totals 15 residues. Germline V gene sequence: CDR1 SGDLS, CDR2 YYNGEE. The receptor comes from a male patient under 10 years old who had a stem cell transplant for chronic granulomatous disease, so the T cells may come from the graft donor. V gene TRBV9 combines with J gene TRBJ2-1; tentatively, D is TRBD2 (5 bases). Sequenced here: PBMCs, mostly from graft donor cells, sampled 60 days after TCRalphabeta/CD19-depleted stem cell transplant. CDR3 bases: TGTGCCAGCAGCGTAGCGCCTAGCACTTACAATGAGCAGTTCTTC. This gives the protein CASSVAPSTYNEQFF.